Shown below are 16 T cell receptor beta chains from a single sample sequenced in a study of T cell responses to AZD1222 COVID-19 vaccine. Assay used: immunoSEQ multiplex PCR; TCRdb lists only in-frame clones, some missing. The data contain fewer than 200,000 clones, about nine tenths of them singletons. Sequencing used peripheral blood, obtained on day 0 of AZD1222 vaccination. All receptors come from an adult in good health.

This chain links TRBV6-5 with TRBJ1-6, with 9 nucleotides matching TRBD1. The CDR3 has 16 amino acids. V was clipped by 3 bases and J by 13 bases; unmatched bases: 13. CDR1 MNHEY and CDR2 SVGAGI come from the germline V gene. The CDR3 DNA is TGTGCCAGCAGTTATAGTCGGGACAGGGCCGTGGCTCCCCTCCACTTT. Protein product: CASSYSRDRAVAPLHF.

In DNA form, the CDR3 reads TGTGCCAGCAGCCAATATGATCGCAGAAGCTCCTACGAGCAGTACTTC. This translates into CASSQYDRRSSYEQYF. The chain employs TRBV7-8 and TRBJ2-7; D gene unclear. This CDR3 comprises 16 residues. The germline CDR1 and CDR2 sequences are SGHVS and FQNEAQ. V was pared by 5 bases and J by 0 bases, with 17 bases between.

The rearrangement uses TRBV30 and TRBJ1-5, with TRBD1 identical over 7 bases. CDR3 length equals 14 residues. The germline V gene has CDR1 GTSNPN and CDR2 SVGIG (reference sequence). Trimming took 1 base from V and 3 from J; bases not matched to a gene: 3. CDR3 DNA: TGTGCCTGGAGTGGTGGGACAGACAATCAGCCCCAGCATTTT. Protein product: CAWSGGTDNQPQHF.

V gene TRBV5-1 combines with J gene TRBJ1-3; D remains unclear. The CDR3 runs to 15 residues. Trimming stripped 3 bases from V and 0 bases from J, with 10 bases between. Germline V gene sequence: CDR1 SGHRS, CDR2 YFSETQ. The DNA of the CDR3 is TGCGCCAGCAGCTCTGGTGGAGGCTCTGGAAACACCATATATTTT. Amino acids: CASSSGGGSGNTIYF.

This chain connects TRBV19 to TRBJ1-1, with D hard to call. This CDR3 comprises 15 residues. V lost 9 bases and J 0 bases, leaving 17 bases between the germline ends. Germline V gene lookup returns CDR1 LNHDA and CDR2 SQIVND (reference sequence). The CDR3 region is CASATPGRLNTEAFF. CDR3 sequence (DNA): TGTGCCAGCGCCACTCCCGGGAGATTGAACACTGAAGCTTTCTTT.

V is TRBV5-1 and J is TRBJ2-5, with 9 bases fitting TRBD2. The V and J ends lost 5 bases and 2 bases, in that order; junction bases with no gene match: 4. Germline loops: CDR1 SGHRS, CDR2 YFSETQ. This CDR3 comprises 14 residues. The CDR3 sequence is CASSSSGDQETQYF. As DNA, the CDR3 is TGCGCCAGCAGTTCTAGCGGGGATCAAGAGACCCAGTACTTC.

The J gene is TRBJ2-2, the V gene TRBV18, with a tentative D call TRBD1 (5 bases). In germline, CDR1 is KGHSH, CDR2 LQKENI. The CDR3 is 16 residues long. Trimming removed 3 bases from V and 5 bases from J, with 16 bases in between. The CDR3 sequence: CASSPIGATLTGELFF. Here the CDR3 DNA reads TGTGCCAGCTCACCGATAGGGGCCACTCTTACCGGGGAGCTGTTTTTT.

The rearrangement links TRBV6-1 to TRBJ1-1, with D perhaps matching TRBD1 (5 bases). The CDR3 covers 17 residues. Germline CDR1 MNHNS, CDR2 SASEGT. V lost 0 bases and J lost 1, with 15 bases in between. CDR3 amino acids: CASSEAGGGTENTEAFF. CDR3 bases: TGTGCCAGCAGTGAAGCGGGTGGGGGGACTGAGAACACTGAAGCTTTCTTT.

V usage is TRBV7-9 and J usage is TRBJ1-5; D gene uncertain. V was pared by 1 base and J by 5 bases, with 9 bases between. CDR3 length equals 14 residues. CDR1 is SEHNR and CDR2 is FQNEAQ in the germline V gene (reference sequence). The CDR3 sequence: CASSLGGSDQPQHF. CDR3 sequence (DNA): TGTGCCAGCAGCTTAGGAGGGAGCGATCAGCCCCAGCATTTT. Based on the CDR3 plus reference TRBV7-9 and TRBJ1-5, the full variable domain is DTGVSQNPRHKITKRGQNVTFRCDPISEHNRLYWYRQTLGQGPEFLTYFQNEAQLEKSRLLSDRFSAERPKGSFSTLEIQRTEQGDSAMYLCASSLGGSDQPQHFGDGTRLSIL.

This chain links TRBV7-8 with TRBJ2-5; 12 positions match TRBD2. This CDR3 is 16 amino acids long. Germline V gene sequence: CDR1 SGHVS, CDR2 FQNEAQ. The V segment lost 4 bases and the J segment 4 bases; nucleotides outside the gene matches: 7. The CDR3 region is CASSSRLAGDRETQYF. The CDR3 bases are TGTGCCAGCAGCTCCAGACTAGCGGGGGATCGAGAGACCCAGTACTTC.

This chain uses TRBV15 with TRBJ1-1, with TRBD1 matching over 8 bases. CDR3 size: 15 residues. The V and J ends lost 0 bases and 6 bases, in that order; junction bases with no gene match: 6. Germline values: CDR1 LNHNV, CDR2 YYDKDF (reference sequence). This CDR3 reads CATSRDPGGFPEAFF. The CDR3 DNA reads TGTGCCACCAGCAGAGATCCAGGGGGCTTTCCTGAAGCTTTCTTT.

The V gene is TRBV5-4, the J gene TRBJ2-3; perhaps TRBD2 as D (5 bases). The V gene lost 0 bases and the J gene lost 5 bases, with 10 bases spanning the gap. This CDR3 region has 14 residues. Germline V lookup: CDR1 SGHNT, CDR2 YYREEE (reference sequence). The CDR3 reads CASSLGLAEDTQYF. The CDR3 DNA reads TGTGCCAGCAGCTTGGGGCTAGCTGAAGATACGCAGTATTTT.

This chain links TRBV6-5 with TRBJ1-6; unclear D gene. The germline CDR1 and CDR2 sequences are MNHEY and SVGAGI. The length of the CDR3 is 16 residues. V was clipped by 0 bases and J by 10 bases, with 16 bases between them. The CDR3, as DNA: TGTGCCAGCAGTTACTCGATGTTCCCGGGTGGGTCACCCCTCCACTTT. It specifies CASSYSMFPGGSPLHF.

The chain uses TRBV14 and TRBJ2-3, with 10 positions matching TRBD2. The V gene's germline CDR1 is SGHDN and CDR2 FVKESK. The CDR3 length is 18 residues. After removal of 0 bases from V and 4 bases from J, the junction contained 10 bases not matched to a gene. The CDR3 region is CASSQDLAGEGWADTQYF. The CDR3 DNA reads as TGTGCCAGCAGCCAAGATCTAGCGGGAGAAGGGTGGGCAGATACGCAGTATTTT.

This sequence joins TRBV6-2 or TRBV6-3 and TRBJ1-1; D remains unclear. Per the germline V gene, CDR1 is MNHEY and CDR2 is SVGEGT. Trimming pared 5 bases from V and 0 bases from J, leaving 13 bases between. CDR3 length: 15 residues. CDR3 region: CASSATVEMNTEAFF. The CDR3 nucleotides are TGTGCCAGCAGTGCGACGGTCGAAATGAACACTGAAGCTTTCTTT.

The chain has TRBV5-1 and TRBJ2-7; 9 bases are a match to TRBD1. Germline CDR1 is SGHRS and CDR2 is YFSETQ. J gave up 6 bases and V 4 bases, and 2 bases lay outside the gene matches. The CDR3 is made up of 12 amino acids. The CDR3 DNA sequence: TGCGCCAGCAGCCGGGACAGGGCCGAGCAGTACTTC. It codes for CASSRDRAEQYF.